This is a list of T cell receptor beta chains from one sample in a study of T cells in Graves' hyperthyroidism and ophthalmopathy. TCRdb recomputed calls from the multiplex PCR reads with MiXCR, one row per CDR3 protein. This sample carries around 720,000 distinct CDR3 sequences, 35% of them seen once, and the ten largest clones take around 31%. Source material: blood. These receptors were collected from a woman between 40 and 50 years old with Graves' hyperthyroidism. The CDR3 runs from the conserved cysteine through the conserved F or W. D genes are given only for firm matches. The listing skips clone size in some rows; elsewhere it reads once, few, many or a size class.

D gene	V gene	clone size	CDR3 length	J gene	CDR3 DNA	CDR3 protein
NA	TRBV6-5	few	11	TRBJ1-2	TGTGCCAGCAGGACAAGTTATGGCTACACCTTC	CASRTSYGYTF
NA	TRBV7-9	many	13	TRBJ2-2	TGTGCCAGCATTCGGACCTCGACCGGGGAGCTGTTTTTT	CASIRTSTGELFF
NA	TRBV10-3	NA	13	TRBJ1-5	TGTGCCATCAGTGAGTCGGGGGGCTTGACCCAGCATTTT	CAISESGGLTQHF
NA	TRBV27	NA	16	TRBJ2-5	TGTGCCAGCAGGGGGGGCCCCTACCGGGGGGCCGAGACCCAGTACTTC	CASRGGPYRGAETQYF
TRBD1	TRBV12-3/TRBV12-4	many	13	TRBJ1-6	TGTGCCAGCAGTTTCGACAGGGATTCACCCCTCCACTTT	CASSFDRDSPLHF
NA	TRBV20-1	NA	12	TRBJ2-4	TGCAGTGCTAGAGATCCTACAGGGTCGGAGTACTTC	CSARDPTGSEYF
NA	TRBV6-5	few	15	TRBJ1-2	TGTGCCAGCTGGACCTCACAGAACAGAAACTATGGCTACACCTTC	CASWTSQNRNYGYTF
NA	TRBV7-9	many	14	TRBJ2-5	TGTGCCAGCAGCTTAGCGGGGGCGGCGGAGACCCAGTACTTC	CASSLAGAAETQYF
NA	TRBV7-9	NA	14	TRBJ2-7	TGTGCCAGCAGCTCCGGTGTGGGGACCTACGAGCAGTACTTC	CASSSGVGTYEQYF
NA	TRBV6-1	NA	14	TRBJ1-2	TGTGCCAGCAGTCCGAGAGTGGCTAACTATGGCTACACCTTC	CASSPRVANYGYTF
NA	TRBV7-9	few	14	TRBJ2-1	TGTGCCAGCAGTCGAGGTGACTCCTACAATGAGCAGTTCTTC	CASSRGDSYNEQFF
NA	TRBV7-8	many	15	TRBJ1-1	TGTGCCAGCAGCTTAGCAAGATGGATGAACACTGAAGCTTTCTTT	CASSLARWMNTEAFF
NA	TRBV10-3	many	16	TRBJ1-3	TGTGCCAACCCGCTAACCAGGGGATGCTCTGGAAACACCATATATTTT	CANPLTRGCSGNTIYF
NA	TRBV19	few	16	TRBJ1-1	TGTGCCAGTAGTCTGGGACTTGGGGGGACGGGTACTGAAGCTTTCTTT	CASSLGLGGTGTEAFF
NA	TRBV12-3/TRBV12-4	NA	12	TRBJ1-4	TGTGCCAGCAGTGCCTTTACGGAAAAACTGTTTTTT	CASSAFTEKLFF
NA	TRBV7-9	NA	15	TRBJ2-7	TGTGCCAGCAGCCAAGATCGGGTCACCCTCGGCGAGCAGTACTTC	CASSQDRVTLGEQYF
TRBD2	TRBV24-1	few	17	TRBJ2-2	TGTGCCACCAGTGATTTGAGAGCGGGAGGGCCGACCGGGGAGCTGTTTTTT	CATSDLRAGGPTGELFF
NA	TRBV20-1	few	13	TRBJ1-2	TGCAGTGCCCAGACAGGCAACCGCTATGGCTACACCTTC	CSAQTGNRYGYTF
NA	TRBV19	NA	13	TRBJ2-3	TGTGCCAGTAGTATAGGTATTAGTAGTACGCAGTATTTT	CASSIGISSTQYF
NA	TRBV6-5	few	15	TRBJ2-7	TGTGCCAGCAGTCCCGGACAGATCCTCCTCTACGAGCAGTACTTC	CASSPGQILLYEQYF
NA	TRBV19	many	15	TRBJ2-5	TGTGCCAGTAGTATAGATCGGAGACCGACGGGGACCCAGTACTTC	CASSIDRRPTGTQYF
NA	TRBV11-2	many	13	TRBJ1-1	TGTGCCAGCAGCCTAGAGGACGGCACTGAAGCTTTCTTT	CASSLEDGTEAFF
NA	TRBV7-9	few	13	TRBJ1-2	TGTGCCAGCAGCTTAGACTTCCCCTATGGCTACACCTTC	CASSLDFPYGYTF
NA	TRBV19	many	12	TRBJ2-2	TGTGCCACCCTAGCTCTCACCGGGGAGCTGTTTTTT	CATLALTGELFF
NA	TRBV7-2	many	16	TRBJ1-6	TGTGCCAGCAGCTTAGACAGGCCCAGTTATAATTCACCCCTCCACTTT	CASSLDRPSYNSPLHF
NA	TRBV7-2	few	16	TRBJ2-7	TGTGCCAGCAGCTTAGCCCAAGCGGGGGGACAGGACGAGCAGTACTTC	CASSLAQAGGQDEQYF
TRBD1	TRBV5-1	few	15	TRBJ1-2	TGCGCCAGCAGCCCCACCGGGACAGGGGGCTATGGCTACACCTTC	CASSPTGTGGYGYTF
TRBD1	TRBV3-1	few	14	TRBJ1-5	TGTGCCAGCAGCCAAGAACGGGAGGGGGCGACCCAGCATTTT	CASSQEREGATQHF
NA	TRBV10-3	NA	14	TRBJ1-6	TGTGCCATCAGTGAGTCGAACAGGGCTTCACCCCTCCACTTT	CAISESNRASPLHF
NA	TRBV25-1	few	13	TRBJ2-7	TGTGCCAGTGGGGGTCCTAGCTCCTACGAGCAGTACTTC	CASGGPSSYEQYF
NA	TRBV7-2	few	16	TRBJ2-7	TGTGCCAGCAGGCACTCCGGGCAGGGGATTAACTACGAGCAGTACTTC	CASRHSGQGINYEQYF
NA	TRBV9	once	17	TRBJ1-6	TGTGCCAGCAGCGTCCGGGACCCCAGCTCCTATAATTCACCCCTCCACTTT	CASSVRDPSSYNSPLHF
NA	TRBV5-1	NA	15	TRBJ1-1	TGCGCCAGCAGCTTGGTGGTTGGGGGACTCACTGAAGCTTTCTTT	CASSLVVGGLTEAFF
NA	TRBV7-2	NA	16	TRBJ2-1	NA	CASSSSGGFSYNEQFF
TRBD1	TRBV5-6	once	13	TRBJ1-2	TGTGCCAGCAGCTTGACGGGGGACAGGGGATACACCTTC	CASSLTGDRGYTF
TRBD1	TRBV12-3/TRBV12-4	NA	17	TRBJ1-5	TGTGCCAGCAGTGATGGGGGCAGGGGGGACGGCAATCAGCCCCAGCATTTT	CASSDGGRGDGNQPQHF
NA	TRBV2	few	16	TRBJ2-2	TGTGCCAGCAGTTGGACTGACGGGGCTAACACCGGGGAGCTGTTTTTT	CASSWTDGANTGELFF
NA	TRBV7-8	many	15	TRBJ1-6	TGTGCCAGCAGCTTAGACGACAGATTTAATTCACCCCTCCACTTT	CASSLDDRFNSPLHF
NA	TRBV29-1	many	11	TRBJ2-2	TGCAGCGTCCTTAGCACCGGGGAGCTGTTTTTT	CSVLSTGELFF
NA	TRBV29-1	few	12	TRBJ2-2	TGCAGCGGGCAAGGGGACACCGGGGAGCTGTTTTTT	CSGQGDTGELFF
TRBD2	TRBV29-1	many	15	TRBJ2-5	TGCAGCGTTGACCTAGCGGGCTCTGGCAGAGAGACCCAGTACTTC	CSVDLAGSGRETQYF
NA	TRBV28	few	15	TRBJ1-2	TGTGCCAGCAGTTTAGGTGGGCACAGAAACTATGGCTACACCTTC	CASSLGGHRNYGYTF
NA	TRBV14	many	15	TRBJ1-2	TGTGCCAGCAGCCAAGAGGCGGGCGCTAACTATGGCTACACCTTC	CASSQEAGANYGYTF
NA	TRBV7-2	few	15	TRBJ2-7	TGTGCCAGCAGTAGGAGAGGGAGTCTAAACTACGAGCAGTACTTC	CASSRRGSLNYEQYF
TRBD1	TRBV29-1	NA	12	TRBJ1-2	TGCAGCGTTGTTCCGCGGACAGGTGAACGAACCTTC	CSVVPRTGERTF